This is a list of T cell receptor beta chains from one sample in a study of OX40 agonist ivuxolimab in advanced cancers. Profiled with immunoSEQ multiplex PCR; TCRdb holds only in-frame clones, not every one. The sample includes approximately 33,000 clones, 90% of them seen just once. The sample was CD4+ or CD8+ T cells sorted from blood, taken in a trial of the OX40 agonist ivuxolimab. The receptors originated from an adult with an advanced solid tumor such as melanoma, head and neck, liver or kidney cancer. Each CDR3 is given with its conserved first and last residue. A D gene is named only where the DNA matches it firmly. The size entry is marked missing in some rows and otherwise reads once, few, many or a size class.

>.|.|TRBJ1-1|TRBV27
CASSWAGGNHREAFF
TGTGCCAGCAGTTGGGCCGGGGGTAATCATCGGGAGGCTTTCTTT
>.|.|TRBJ2-7|TRBV9
CASSVGGEENYEQYF
TGTGCCAGCAGCGTAGGAGGGGAAGAAAACTACGAGCAGTACTTC
>.|few|TRBJ1-1|TRBV28
CASSLPGTNTEAFF
TGTGCCAGCAGTTTGCCGGGGACCAACACTGAAGCTTTCTTT
>.|.|TRBJ2-7|TRBV5-6
CASSLGGGVTPQYF
TGTGCCAGCAGCTTGGGCGGGGGCGTTACACCTCAGTACTTC
>.|.|TRBJ1-3|TRBV14
CASSQDGSLPGNTIYF
TGTGCCAGCAGCCAAGATGGCTCCCTGCCTGGAAACACCATATATTTT
>.|.|TRBJ1-6|TRBV7-2
CASSLIPGEGGSPLHF
TGTGCCAGCAGCTTAATTCCAGGGGAGGGCGGTTCACCCCTCCACTTT
>.|.|TRBJ2-7|TRBV9
CASSVEGRLLGEQYF
TGTGCCAGCAGCGTAGAGGGACGCCTCCTTGGGGAGCAGTACTTC
>.|.|TRBJ1-5|TRBV10-3
CATEAGNNQPQHF
TGTGCCACCGAGGCAGGTAACAATCAGCCCCAGCATTTT
>TRBD2|.|TRBJ2-3|TRBV10-1
CASSGPGLAGASTDTQYF
TGCGCCAGCAGTGGACCGGGACTAGCGGGAGCTAGCACAGATACGCAGTATTTT
>TRBD1|.|TRBJ1-5|TRBV15
CATRSGQGNQPQHF
TGTGCCACCAGGTCGGGACAGGGGAATCAGCCCCAGCATTTT
>.|.|TRBJ2-2|TRBV12-5
CASGANGELFF
TGTGCTAGTGGTGCGAACGGGGAGCTGTTTTTT
>.|.|TRBJ2-7|TRBV6-5
CASSYSLEQYF
TGTGCCAGCAGTTACTCTCTCGAGCAGTACTTC
>.|.|TRBJ1-1|TRBV5-1
CASSLATVISTEAFF
TGCGCCAGCAGCTTGGCCACAGTAATTAGCACTGAAGCTTTCTTT
>.|.|TRBJ2-3|TRBV7-3
CASSPRAADTQYF
TGTGCCAGCAGCCCTAGGGCCGCAGATACGCAGTATTTT
>.|.|TRBJ1-3|TRBV29-1
CSVEGGGNTIYF
TGCAGCGTTGAAGGTGGGGGAAACACCATATATTTT
>.|once|TRBJ2-7|TRBV27
CASSFSASYEQYF
TGTGCCAGCAGTTTTTCAGCTTCCTACGAGCAGTACTTC
>.|.|TRBJ1-2|TRBV4-1
CASSQGGGNGYTF
TGCGCCAGCAGCCAAGGTGGGGGCAATGGCTACACCTTC
>TRBD1|.|TRBJ2-5|TRBV5-1
CASTLGGQEETQYF
TGCGCCAGCACCTTGGGGGGACAGGAAGAGACCCAGTACTTC
>TRBD2|.|TRBJ2-3|TRBV19
CASSGLAGTDTQYF
TGTGCCAGTAGTGGTCTAGCGGGAACAGATACGCAGTATTTT